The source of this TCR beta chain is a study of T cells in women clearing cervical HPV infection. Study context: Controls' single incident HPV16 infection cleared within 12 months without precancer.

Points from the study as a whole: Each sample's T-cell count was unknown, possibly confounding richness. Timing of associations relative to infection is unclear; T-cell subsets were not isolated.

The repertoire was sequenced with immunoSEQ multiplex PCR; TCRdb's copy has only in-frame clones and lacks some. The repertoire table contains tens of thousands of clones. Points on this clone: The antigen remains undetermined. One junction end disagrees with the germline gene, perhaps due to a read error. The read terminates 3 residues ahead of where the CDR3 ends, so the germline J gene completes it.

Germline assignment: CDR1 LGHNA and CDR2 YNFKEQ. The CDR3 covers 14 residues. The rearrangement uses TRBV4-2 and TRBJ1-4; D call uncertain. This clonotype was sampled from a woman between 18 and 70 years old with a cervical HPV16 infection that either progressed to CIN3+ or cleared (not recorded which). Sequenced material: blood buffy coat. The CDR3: CASSQDLQTRKLFF. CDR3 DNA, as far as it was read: TGCGCCAGCAGCCAAGATCTTCAGACACGAAAA.